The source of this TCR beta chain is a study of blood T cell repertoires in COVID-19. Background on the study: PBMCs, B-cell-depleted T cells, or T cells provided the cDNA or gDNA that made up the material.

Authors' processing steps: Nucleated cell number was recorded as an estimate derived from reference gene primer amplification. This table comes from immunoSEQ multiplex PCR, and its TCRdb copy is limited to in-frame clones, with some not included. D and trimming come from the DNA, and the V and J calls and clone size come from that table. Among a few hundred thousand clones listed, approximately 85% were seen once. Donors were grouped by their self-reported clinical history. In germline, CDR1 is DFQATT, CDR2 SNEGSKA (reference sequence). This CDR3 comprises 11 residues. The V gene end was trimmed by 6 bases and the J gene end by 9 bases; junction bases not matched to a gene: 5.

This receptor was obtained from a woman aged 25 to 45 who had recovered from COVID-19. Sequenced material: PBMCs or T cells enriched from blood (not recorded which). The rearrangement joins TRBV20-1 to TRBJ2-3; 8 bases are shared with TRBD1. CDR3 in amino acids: CSAADRATQYF. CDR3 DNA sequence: TGCAGTGCGGCGGACAGGGCAACGCAGTATTTT.